This entry lists 18 T cell receptor beta chains sequenced from one sample in a study of identical twins. TCRdb ran MiXCR on the 5' RACE reads and lists one entry per CDR3 protein. The data show 450,000 to 500,000 distinct CDR3 sequences, with roughly an eighth seen just once and approximately 0.9% held by the top ten. The same data also went into a second study, on yellow fever vaccine responses in identical twins.

Sequencing was carried out using CD4+ T cells sorted from blood. Every receptor here comes from a woman under 30 in good health.

The genes are TRBV6-1 and TRBJ2-4; 10 positions match TRBD2. This CDR3 has 17 residues. The V and J ends lost 5 bases and 0 bases, in that order; junction bases with no gene match: 7. Germline V lookup: CDR1 MNHNS, CDR2 SASEGT. CDR3 amino acids: CASSSRTSGLAKNIQYF. CDR3 DNA sequence: TGTGCCAGCAGTAGCAGGACTAGCGGATTAGCCAAAAACATTCAGTACTTC.

V is TRBV7-2 and J is TRBJ1-4; 10 bases are a match to TRBD1. The germline CDR1 and CDR2 sequences are SGHTA and FQGNSA. After removal of 6 bases from V and 8 bases from J, the junction contained 12 bases not matched to a gene. The CDR3 is made up of 16 amino acids. The DNA for the CDR3 is TGTGCCAGCAGAAAGGGGACAGGGGCGGTGGGGGAAAAACTGTTTTTT. This sequence encodes CASRKGTGAVGEKLFF.

This clonotype was detected only a few times. This rearrangement joins TRBV5-6 to TRBJ2-7; D not resolved. Between the trimmed V and J ends, which lost 4 bases and 0 bases, there was a span of 8 bases. Germline CDR1 and CDR2: SGHDT and YYEEEE. The CDR3 covers 13 residues. DNA of the CDR3: TGTGCCAGCAGCCCCTGGTCCTCCTACGAGCAGTACTTC. Translated, it gives CASSPWSSYEQYF.

This clonotype was counted a few times. The CDR3 DNA reads TGCAGTGCTAGAGATCCCTGGAGCCACACAGATACGCAGTATTTT. Protein: CSARDPWSHTDTQYF. This chain joins TRBV20-1 and TRBJ2-3; no definite D call. In germline, CDR1 is DFQATT, CDR2 SNEGSKA (reference sequence). Trimming cost V 0 bases and J 2 bases, with 12 bases left between them. The CDR3 sequence is 15 residues long.

This clonotype was counted a few times. For the CDR3, the DNA is TGTGCCAGCAGCTTGGTAGACAGGGGAGTTAATTCACCCCTCCACTTT. Protein sequence: CASSLVDRGVNSPLHF. The chain recombines TRBV5-6 with TRBJ1-6; 8 positions match TRBD1. CDR3 size: 16 residues. Germline loops: CDR1 SGHDT, CDR2 YYEEEE. J lost 6 bases, V lost 0 bases, and 5 bases had no gene match.

This clonotype occurred a few times. The rearrangement links TRBV15 to TRBJ1-5, with TRBD1 as a possible D gene (5 bases). This CDR3 contains 13 residues. Deletions cut 0 bases from V and 7 bases from J, with 7 bases between. Germline V gene lookup returns CDR1 LNHNV and CDR2 YYDKDF (reference sequence). The CDR3 is CATSREGVQPQHF. As DNA, the CDR3 is TGTGCCACCAGCAGAGAGGGGGTGCAGCCCCAGCATTTT. The full variable domain, completed using reference TRBV15 and TRBJ1-5, is DAMVIQNPRYQVTQFGKPVTLSCSQTLNHNVMYWYQQKSSQAPKLLFHYYDKDFNNEADTPDNFQSRRPNTSFCFLDIRSPGLGDTAMYLCATSREGVQPQHFGDGTRLSIL.

A few counts support this clonotype. The chain has TRBV14 and TRBJ2-1; D gene ambiguous. The CDR3 has 12 residues. Germline V CDR1 and CDR2: SGHDN, FVKESK. V lost 0 bases, J lost 9 bases, and 6 bases lay in between. The CDR3 sequence is CASSQDGFEQFF. The DNA of the CDR3 is TGTGCCAGCAGCCAAGATGGGTTTGAGCAGTTCTTC.

In this sample, this clonotype turned up many times. The chain employs TRBV12-3 or TRBV12-4 and TRBJ2-1; 12 bases are shared with TRBD2. V gave up 6 bases and J gave up 3 bases; unmatched junction bases: 3. The CDR3 length is 15 residues. DNA for the CDR3: TGTGCCAGCAGCAAGACTAGCGGGAGCTACAATGAGCAGTTCTTC. Translation gives CASSKTSGSYNEQFF.

The chain has TRBV20-1 and TRBJ2-1, with D hard to call. This CDR3 has 14 amino acids. V lost 0 bases and J 6 bases, leaving 12 bases between the germline ends. Germline values: CDR1 DFQATT, CDR2 SNEGSKA (reference sequence). CDR3 DNA: TGCAGTGCTAGAGATTGGGGAAGTTTCAATGAGCAGTTCTTC. This encodes CSARDWGSFNEQFF.

CDR3 DNA sequence: TGCAGTGCTAGGGGGACAGGCACAGATACGCAGTATTTT. It codes for CSARGTGTDTQYF. The gene calls are TRBV20-1 and TRBJ2-3; 7 bases line up with TRBD1. The CDR3 covers 13 residues. V shed 3 bases and J 1 base; nucleotides not matched to a gene: 1. Germline CDR1 and CDR2: DFQATT and SNEGSKA (reference sequence).

This clonotype turned up a few times. CDR3 sequence: CASSPLVGGSSTDTQYF. DNA of the CDR3: TGTGCCAGCTCACCGCTAGTTGGCGGATCTAGCACAGATACGCAGTATTTT. The rearrangement links TRBV18 to TRBJ2-3; no clear D. The CDR3 covers 17 residues. Germline loops: CDR1 KGHSH, CDR2 LQKENI. The ends were cut back, 3 bases at V and 0 bases at J, with 16 bases in the middle.

This clonotype turned up a few times. This chain joins TRBV20-1 and TRBJ2-5, with 11 bases matching TRBD2. This CDR3 has 15 amino acids. The V gene end was trimmed by 5 bases and the J gene end by 6 bases; junction bases not matched to a gene: 11. CDR1 and CDR2 (germline): DFQATT, SNEGSKA (reference sequence). CDR3: CSARPLAGGQKTQYF. The CDR3 DNA sequence: TGCAGTGCTCGGCCTTTAGCGGGGGGGCAGAAGACCCAGTACTTC.

This clonotype was seen at least ten times. This rearrangement joins TRBV12-3 or TRBV12-4 to TRBJ2-7; 10 nucleotides match TRBD2. There are 13 residues in the CDR3. V gave up 3 bases and J gave up 6 bases; unmatched junction bases: 2. The CDR3 loop reads CASSFGTSVEQYF. CDR3 coding DNA: TGTGCCAGCAGTTTTGGGACTAGCGTCGAGCAGTACTTC.

This clonotype was found a few times. This sequence joins TRBV20-1 and TRBJ2-7; possibly TRBD2 for D (5 bases). Germline V lookup: CDR1 DFQATT, CDR2 SNEGSKA (reference sequence). The CDR3 spans 15 residues. V dropped 6 bases and J dropped 3 bases, with 21 bases sitting between them. The CDR3 DNA is TGCAGTGCGGGAAGCGGACCCGACCTCCTCTACGAGCAGTACTTC. Translation gives CSAGSGPDLLYEQYF.

V and J are TRBV4-2 and TRBJ2-7; 7 bases are a match to TRBD2. This CDR3 is 14 amino acids long. Trimming cost V 5 bases and J 3 bases; bases outside gene matches: 7. Germline CDR1 LGHNA, CDR2 YNFKEQ. The DNA of the CDR3 is TGTGCCAGCAGCTCCAGACTAGCTAGCTACGAGCAGTACTTC. Its translation: CASSSRLASYEQYF.

This clonotype has at least ten counts. This chain uses TRBV7-9 with TRBJ1-1; D is ambiguous. V was trimmed by 5 bases and J by 6 bases, leaving 13 bases between them. There are 13 residues in the CDR3. Germline assignment: CDR1 SEHNR and CDR2 FQNEAQ (reference sequence). CDR3 residues: CASSPGLVSEAFF. The CDR3 DNA follows: TGTGCCAGCAGCCCCGGGTTGGTTTCTGAAGCTTTCTTT. The full variable domain, with the rest looked up from reference TRBV7-9 and TRBJ1-1, is DTGVSQNPRHKITKRGQNVTFRCDPISEHNRLYWYRQTLGQGPEFLTYFQNEAQLEKSRLLSDRFSAERPKGSFSTLEIQRTEQGDSAMYLCASSPGLVSEAFFGQGTRLTVV.

This clonotype was seen a few times. The rearrangement joins TRBV5-6 to TRBJ2-7, with 10 bases that match TRBD2. V lost 4 bases, J lost 3 bases, and 7 bases stayed unmatched. The V gene's germline CDR1 is SGHDT and CDR2 YYEEEE. The CDR3 has 15 amino acids. This chain's CDR3 is CASSRRTSGLYEQYF. The CDR3, as DNA: TGTGCCAGCAGCCGGAGGACTAGCGGACTCTACGAGCAGTACTTC.

The chain links TRBV10-3 to TRBJ2-1; maybe TRBD2 (6 bases). The CDR3 spans 17 residues. Germline V gene sequence: CDR1 ENHRY, CDR2 SYGVKD. Deletions cut 3 bases from V and 2 bases from J, with 17 bases between. Here the CDR3 DNA reads TGTGCCATCAGTGAATCCCGCGGGGACCCCACCTACAATGAGCAGTTCTTC. Translating gives CAISESRGDPTYNEQFF.